This T cell receptor (beta chain) was profiled in a study of shared clonotypes between healthy human individuals. For the study at large: There were three CD4 naive, three CD4 memory, two CD8 naive and one CD8 memory plates per donor.

General study findings and limits: Memory subsets generally showed smaller estimated richness than naive subsets did. Of the naive CD4 clonotypes, approximately 5% were shared across several donors.

Points on this clone: Its target is not known.

Sorted-subset replicate PCRs used 200 ng DNA, approximately 33,000 T cell genomes. Repertoires were generated with immunoSEQ multiplex PCR, while TCRdb's copy carries only in-frame clones and drops some. This repertoire shows more than 2 million clones, roughly 96% found once; its top ten account for 0.1% to 0.15%. V was pared by 3 bases and J by 2 bases, with 4 bases of the junction left unmatched. Germline CDR1 LNHDA, CDR2 SQIVND (reference sequence). The CDR3 is made up of 14 amino acids. The sample taken for sequencing was naive CD4+ T cells sorted from blood. Regarding subset: CD45RA+ positively selected. The clonotype comes from a man aged 18 to 30 in good health. V and J are TRBV19 and TRBJ2-7, with 7 nucleotides matching TRBD2. This CDR3 is CASSIGGMTYEQYF. The CDR3 DNA follows: TGTGCCAGTAGTATCGGGGGGATGACCTACGAGCAGTACTTC.